The 17 T cell receptor beta chains given below trace back to one sample, sequenced in a study of control samples from healthy donors and cancer patients. Using immunoSEQ multiplex PCR, the repertoire was profiled, and TCRdb retains in-frame clones only, with some absent. The sample consists of roughly 220,000 clones, around 94% of them appearing once. Sequencing was carried out using blood. The source of these receptors is a man aged 50 to 60 in good health.

This chain connects TRBV2 to TRBJ1-2; D is perhaps TRBD1 (6 bases). The CDR3 length is 13 residues. V lost 8 bases, J lost 2 bases, and 12 bases lay in between. CDR1 SNHLY and CDR2 FYNNEI come from the germline V gene. The CDR3 protein is CASAGAPNYGYTF. The CDR3 DNA sequence: TGTGCCAGCGCAGGGGCGCCGAACTATGGCTACACCTTC.

In nucleotides, the CDR3 is TGCGCCAGCAGCGACTCACTGCGGGGGGGCCAGGAGACCCAGTACTTC. Translating gives CASSDSLRGGQETQYF. The chain links TRBV5-1 to TRBJ2-5; 9 bases are a match to TRBD2. V dropped 4 bases and J dropped 5; count of bases not matched to a gene: 12. This CDR3 is 16 amino acids long. Germline-derived CDR1 and CDR2 are SGHRS and YFSETQ.

This clone was counted a single time. The rearrangement uses TRBV13 and TRBJ2-5; D possibly matches TRBD1 or TRBD2 (5 bases each). The CDR3 consists of 14 residues. The V end was cut by 3 bases, the J end by 0 bases, with 8 bases between. CDR1 and CDR2 (germline): PRHDT, FYEKMQ (reference sequence). Written as DNA, the CDR3 is TGTGCCAGCAGCTTCTCGGGGCACCAAGAGACCCAGTACTTC. Its protein is CASSFSGHQETQYF.

V gene TRBV19 combines with J gene TRBJ1-6; D might be TRBD1 (5 bases). Germline CDR1 is LNHDA and CDR2 is SQIVND (reference sequence). V was clipped by 4 bases and J by 8 bases, with 18 bases between them. CDR3 length: 16 residues. CDR3 sequence (DNA): TGTGCCAGTAGTAGGGATAGCGGACAAAAATATTCACCCCTCCACTTT. It encodes CASSRDSGQKYSPLHF.

The chain joins TRBV27 to TRBJ1-2; 8 bases are a match to TRBD1. This CDR3 is 14 amino acids long. CDR1 and CDR2 from the germline V gene are MNHEY and SMNVEV (reference sequence). V trimming: 4 bases; J trimming: 5 bases; junction bases outside the gene matches: 6. This CDR3 reads CASSSGQGLYGYTF. CDR3 nucleotide sequence: TGTGCCAGCAGTTCCGGACAGGGCCTATATGGCTACACCTTC.

The chain is built from TRBV3-1 (or the pseudogene TRBV3-2) and TRBJ1-2, with 11 bases identical to TRBD1. Germline CDR1 LGHDT, CDR2 YNNKEL (reference sequence). With 4 bases clipped from V and 2 bases from J, the junction kept 3 bases outside the gene matches. The CDR3 length is 15 residues. In DNA form, the CDR3 reads TGTGCCAGCAGCCCCCGGGACAGGGGGAACTATGGCTACACCTTC. Translating gives CASSPRDRGNYGYTF.

V gene TRBV7-9 combines with J gene TRBJ1-1; D call uncertain. Per germline, CDR1 SEHNR and CDR2 FQNEAQ (reference sequence). The CDR3 loop spans 13 amino acids. Trimming cost V 2 bases and J 11 bases, with 15 bases left between them. The CDR3 reads CASSLFRELSAFF. The CDR3 bases are TGTGCCAGCAGCTTATTCCGGGAACTCTCGGCTTTCTTT.

This sequence joins TRBV11-2 and TRBJ1-3; D is unclear. The V end lost 5 bases, the J end lost 4 bases, and 21 bases lay between the germline ends. CDR1 and CDR2 from the germline V gene are SGHAT and FQNNGV. This CDR3 contains 17 residues. The CDR3 sequence: CASSPGSGVVSGNTIYF. The DNA for the CDR3 is TGTGCCAGCAGCCCGGGGTCCGGGGTAGTGTCCGGAAACACCATATATTTT.

CDR3 region: CASSQDPSGGNTGELFF. The CDR3 DNA reads TGCGCCAGCAGCCAAGATCCCAGCGGGGGTAACACCGGGGAGCTGTTTTTT. The rearrangement uses TRBV4-1 and TRBJ2-2; 8 positions agree with TRBD2. The V gene end was trimmed by 0 bases and the J gene end by 2 bases; junction bases not matched to a gene: 5. This CDR3 contains 17 residues. The germline V gene has CDR1 MGHRA and CDR2 YSYEKL.

This chain links TRBV10-1 with TRBJ1-2; TRBD1 is a possible D gene (6 bases). The CDR3 sequence is 13 residues long. The germline CDR1 and CDR2 sequences are WNHNN and SYGVQD (reference sequence). V gave up 10 bases and J gave up 4 bases, with 16 bases separating them. CDR3 sequence (DNA): TGCGCCACTACGGACAGAGGAGGCTATGGCTACACCTTC. Encoded protein: CATTDRGGYGYTF.

The chain joins TRBV19 to TRBJ1-5; 8 nucleotides align to TRBD1. Germline V CDR1 and CDR2: LNHDA, SQIVND (reference sequence). The CDR3 has 17 residues. V lost 2 bases to trimming and J lost 6 bases; unmatched junction nucleotides: 12. DNA for the CDR3: TGTGCCAGTAGTATAAGTCACGGACAGGGTCGGTTTCAGCCCCAGCATTTT. As protein: CASSISHGQGRFQPQHF.

The chain links TRBV27 to TRBJ1-2, with D unclear. The V and J ends lost 6 bases and 4 bases respectively, with 12 bases between them. The CDR3 length is 13 residues. Germline CDR1 and CDR2: MNHEY and SMNVEV (reference sequence). The DNA of the CDR3 is TGTGCCAGCAGCGGAGGACCGTCCTATGGCTACACCTTC. It codes for CASSGGPSYGYTF.

This clone was observed once. The rearrangement joins TRBV10-1 to TRBJ2-2, with D perhaps given as TRBD1 or TRBD2 (6 bases each). Between the trimmed V and J ends, which lost 2 bases and 7 bases, there was a span of 14 bases. Germline V lookup: CDR1 WNHNN, CDR2 SYGVQD (reference sequence). CDR3 length: 15 residues. This CDR3 is CASSEAGEVNGELFF. CDR3 bases: TGCGCCAGCAGTGAGGCAGGGGAGGTAAACGGGGAGCTGTTTTTT.

The gene calls are TRBV7-9 and TRBJ1-3; 10 nucleotides align to TRBD1. CDR1 is SEHNR, CDR2 FQNEAQ, per germline (reference sequence). The CDR3 extends over 17 amino acids. After removal of 2 bases from V and 1 base from J, the junction contained 5 bases not matched to a gene. The CDR3: CASSLISGQGSGNTIYF. CDR3 nucleotides: TGTGCCAGCAGCTTAATCTCGGGACAGGGGTCTGGAAACACCATATATTTT.

The genes are TRBV30 and TRBJ2-7; 7 bases line up with TRBD1. With 4 bases clipped from V and 5 bases from J, the junction kept 8 bases outside the gene matches. CDR3 length: 13 amino acids. Germline V gene data show CDR1 as GTSNPN and CDR2 as SVGIG (reference sequence). The CDR3 reads CAWTPTGSHEQYF. DNA for the CDR3: TGTGCCTGGACCCCGACAGGGTCCCACGAGCAGTACTTC.

The genes are TRBV19 and TRBJ1-1; 7 bases fit TRBD1. This CDR3 comprises 13 residues. J lost 5 bases, V lost 9 bases, and 9 bases had no gene match. CDR1 is LNHDA and CDR2 is SQIVND in the germline V gene (reference sequence). Here the CDR3 DNA reads TGTGCCAGCCTCAGACAGGGAGGAACTGAAGCTTTCTTT. Encoded protein: CASLRQGGTEAFF.

DNA of the CDR3: TGTGCCAGCAGCCCGGCGCCCTGGGGAAACACCATATATTTT. It yields the protein CASSPAPWGNTIYF. The chain uses TRBV5-5 and TRBJ1-3; D gene uncertain. CDR3 length: 14 amino acids. The germline V and J ends were trimmed by 4 bases and 4 bases, with 12 bases remaining between them. Germline assignment: CDR1 SGHKS and CDR2 YYEKEE (reference sequence). Using reference TRBV5-5 and TRBJ1-3 for the parts outside the CDR3, the full variable domain is DAGVTQSPTHLIKTRGQQVTLRCSPISGHKSVSWYQQVLGQGPQFIFQYYEKEERGRGNFPDRFSARQFPNYSSELNVNALLLGDSALYLCASSPAPWGNTIYFGEGSWLTVV.